This entry concerns a single T cell receptor (beta chain). This sample stems from a study of T cell changes during pregnancy in multiple sclerosis. Trimming cost V 1 base and J 4 bases; bases outside gene matches: 4. The CDR3 covers 14 residues. Germline V gene sequence: CDR1 SGHAT, CDR2 FQNNGV. Sequencing used immunoSEQ multiplex PCR; TCRdb keeps in-frame clones, though not all of them. The top ten clones hold around 1.2% of a sample with about 40,000 clones, about 92% of them seen once. This specimen was peripheral blood, taken before pregnancy. The receptor comes from a female donor with multiple sclerosis, enrolled in a pregnancy study. The chain recombines TRBV11-2 with TRBJ2-7; 7 bases map to TRBD1. The CDR3 coding sequence is TGTGCCAGCAGCTTAGGGACAGGAACGTACGAGCAGTACTTC. This translates into CASSLGTGTYEQYF.